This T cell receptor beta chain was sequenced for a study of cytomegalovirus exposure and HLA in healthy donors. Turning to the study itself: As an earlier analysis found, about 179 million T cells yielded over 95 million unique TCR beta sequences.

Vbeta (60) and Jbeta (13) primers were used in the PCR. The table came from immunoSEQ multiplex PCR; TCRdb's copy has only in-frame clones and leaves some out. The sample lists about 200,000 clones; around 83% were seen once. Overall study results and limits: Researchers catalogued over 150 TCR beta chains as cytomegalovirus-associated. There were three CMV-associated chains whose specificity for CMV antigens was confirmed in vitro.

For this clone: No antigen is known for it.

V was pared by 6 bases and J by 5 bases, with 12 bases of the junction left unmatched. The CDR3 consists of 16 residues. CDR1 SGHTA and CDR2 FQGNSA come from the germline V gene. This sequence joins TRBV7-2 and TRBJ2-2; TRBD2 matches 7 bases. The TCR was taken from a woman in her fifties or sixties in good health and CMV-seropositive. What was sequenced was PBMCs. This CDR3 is CASRGEAGAWTGELFF. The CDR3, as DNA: TGTGCCAGCAGAGGGGAGGCGGGAGCTTGGACCGGGGAGCTGTTTTTT.